What follows are 26 T cell receptor beta chains derived from one specimen sequenced in a study of shared clonotypes between healthy human individuals. Assay used: immunoSEQ multiplex PCR; TCRdb lists only in-frame clones, some missing. The sample shows around 1,900,000 clones, roughly 95% of them seen only once. Naive CD8 cells lacked CD45RO, underwent positive selection for CCR7 and left out terminally differentiated effector memory CD45RA+ cells. The sequencing input was naive CD8+ T cells from PBMCs. The receptors originated from a young man in good health. Some clones in this sample may be carry-over from other donors' samples.

This rearrangement joins TRBV27 to TRBJ1-5, with D possibly being TRBD1 (6 bases). V lost 3 bases and J 7 bases, leaving 16 bases between the germline ends. Germline CDR1 MNHEY, CDR2 SMNVEV (reference sequence). The CDR3 contains 15 residues. The CDR3 DNA follows: TGTGCCAGCAGTTTGGTTGGGGGCAAGGGACAGCCCCAGCATTTT. It yields the protein CASSLVGGKGQPQHF.

As for this clone: This sample includes further DNA sequences coding for the same CDR3. The V and J genes are TRBV4-1 and TRBJ2-7; D remains ambiguous. Germline lookup yields CDR1 MGHRA and CDR2 YSYEKL. This CDR3 is 14 amino acids long. The V end lost 0 bases, the J end lost 1 base, and 7 bases lay between the germline ends. CDR3 in DNA: TGCGCCAGCAGCCAAGACACTGGTTCCTACGAGCAGTACTTC. It yields the protein CASSQDTGSYEQYF.

The chain carries TRBV27 and TRBJ2-5; D is tentatively TRBD1 or TRBD2 (5 bases each). The CDR3 has 15 residues. V lost 6 bases and J 2 bases, leaving 16 bases between the germline ends. The germline V gene has CDR1 MNHEY and CDR2 SMNVEV (reference sequence). CDR3 sequence (DNA): TGTGCCAGCAGCACGTGGGACGGCCTACAAGAGACCCAGTACTTC. It yields the protein CASSTWDGLQETQYF.

The chain employs TRBV6-6 and TRBJ2-5; D remains unclear. The end of the DNA fits TRBJ2-7 better, so the J call may be wrong. The CDR3 extends over 12 amino acids. Germline CDR1 and CDR2: MNHNY and SVGAGI (reference sequence). In DNA form, the CDR3 reads TGTGCCAGCAGTTACTCGTTCCACGAGCAGTACTTC. This translates into CASSYSFHEQYF.

The chain joins TRBV11-2 to TRBJ1-1; 7 nucleotides line up with TRBD1. Germline lookup yields CDR1 SGHAT and CDR2 FQNNGV. The CDR3 contains 15 residues. V was pared by 5 bases and J by 0 bases, with 6 bases of the junction left unmatched. CDR3 in DNA: TGTGCCAGCAGCCCAGGGGACAGTTTGAACACTGAAGCTTTCTTT. This translates into CASSPGDSLNTEAFF.

The chain employs TRBV28 and TRBJ1-5; D not resolved. This CDR3 is 17 amino acids long. V dropped 4 bases and J dropped 6 bases, with 22 bases sitting between them. Germline lookup yields CDR1 MDHEN and CDR2 SYDVKM. The CDR3 sequence is CASSSWVGGVTSQPQHF. In DNA, the CDR3 is TGTGCCAGCAGTTCCTGGGTAGGCGGGGTTACGAGTCAGCCCCAGCATTTT.

CDR3 sequence: CASSSSPGAATEAFF. The CDR3 DNA reads as TGTGCCAGCAGTTCATCCCCCGGGGCGGCCACTGAAGCTTTCTTT. V usage is TRBV27 and J usage is TRBJ1-1, with D perhaps TRBD1 (5 bases). This CDR3 spans 15 amino acids. Germline CDR1 is MNHEY and CDR2 is SMNVEV (reference sequence). V lost 4 bases, J lost 4 bases, and 16 bases lay in between.

V gene TRBV4-2 combines with J gene TRBJ1-1, with D possibly being TRBD1 (5 bases). The germline V gene encodes CDR1 LGHNA and CDR2 YNFKEQ. The CDR3 has 14 amino acids. Trimming pared 0 bases from V and 3 bases from J, leaving 8 bases between. The CDR3 loop reads CASSQDEGYTEAFF. CDR3 DNA sequence: TGTGCCAGCAGCCAAGATGAGGGGTACACTGAAGCTTTCTTT.

V usage is TRBV9 and J usage is TRBJ2-4; 7 bases map to TRBD1. J was trimmed by 3 bases and V by 0 bases; bases with no gene match: 9. There are 17 residues in the CDR3. Looked up from germline, CDR1 is SGDLS and CDR2 is YYNGEE. CDR3 nucleotide sequence: TGTGCCAGCAGCGTAGCGGGTGAGGGGGCGTTCAAAAACATTCAGTACTTC. It encodes CASSVAGEGAFKNIQYF.

The CDR3 DNA sequence: TGTGCCAGTAACCTAGGACAGGTATTGGCAGATACGCAGTATTTT. As protein: CASNLGQVLADTQYF. The rearrangement uses TRBV2 and TRBJ2-3, with 7 bases lining up with TRBD1. With 9 bases clipped from V and 4 bases from J, the junction kept 13 bases outside the gene matches. Germline CDR1 is SNHLY and CDR2 is FYNNEI. CDR3 size: 15 residues.

The genes are TRBV7-9 and TRBJ2-1; 10 bases agree with TRBD2. The V segment lost 7 bases and the J segment 8 bases; nucleotides outside the gene matches: 8. The CDR3 runs to 14 residues. CDR1 and CDR2 (germline): SEHNR, FQNEAQ (reference sequence). CDR3 in amino acids: CASKRLAGEDEQFF. CDR3 nucleotide sequence: TGTGCCAGCAAGAGGCTAGCGGGAGAGGATGAGCAGTTCTTC. Combining the CDR3 with reference TRBV7-9 and TRBJ2-1 gives the whole variable domain DTGVSQNPRHKITKRGQNVTFRCDPISEHNRLYWYRQTLGQGPEFLTYFQNEAQLEKSRLLSDRFSAERPKGSFSTLEIQRTEQGDSAMYLCASKRLAGEDEQFFGPGTRLTVL.

The genes are TRBV6-4 and TRBJ2-3; tentative D call: TRBD2 (5 bases). CDR3 size: 15 residues. The germline V gene has CDR1 MRHNA and CDR2 SNTAGT. V was shortened by 2 bases and J by 3 bases, with 12 bases between the two germline ends. CDR3 residues: CASSDIGGPTDTQYF. The CDR3 nucleotides read TGTGCCAGCAGTGACATAGGAGGTCCGACAGATACGCAGTATTTT.

The chain has TRBV28 and TRBJ1-2, with D perhaps matching TRBD1 (5 bases). The V and J ends lost 5 bases and 0 bases respectively, with 16 bases between them. The length of the CDR3 is 16 residues. The germline V gene encodes CDR1 MDHEN and CDR2 SYDVKM. CDR3 in amino acids: CASSPTGGGANYGYTF. The CDR3 coding sequence is TGTGCCAGCAGTCCAACCGGCGGGGGAGCTAACTATGGCTACACCTTC.

CDR3 amino acids: CASSLGTGYYGYTF. CDR3 in DNA: TGTGCCAGCAGCCTCGGGACAGGGTACTATGGCTACACCTTC. V usage is TRBV5-6 and J usage is TRBJ1-2, with TRBD1 matching 9 bases. The CDR3 consists of 14 residues. Germline CDR1 reads SGHDT; CDR2 reads YYEEEE. V lost 4 bases, J lost 3 bases, and 4 bases stayed unmatched.

The chain uses TRBV27 and TRBJ2-7; D uncertain. In germline, CDR1 is MNHEY, CDR2 SMNVEV (reference sequence). This CDR3 has 13 amino acids. Trimming cost V 2 bases and J 3 bases, with 8 bases left between them. CDR3 coding DNA: TGTGCCAGCAGTTTAAACTACAACTACGAGCAGTACTTC. Residues: CASSLNYNYEQYF.

V and J are TRBV28 and TRBJ2-2; 13 nucleotides align to TRBD2. CDR1 MDHEN and CDR2 SYDVKM come from the germline V gene. J gave up 8 bases and V 7 bases, and 10 bases lay outside the gene matches. CDR3 length equals 16 residues. CDR3 nucleotide sequence: TGTGCCAGCACCATCCCACTAGCGGGAGGGCCAGGGGAGCTGTTTTTT. It is translated as CASTIPLAGGPGELFF.

CDR3 DNA sequence: TGTGCCAGCAGCTTCAGTCGGCAACAGGGTTACACTGAAGCTTTCTTT. Amino acid sequence: CASSFSRQQGYTEAFF. This sequence joins TRBV7-8 and TRBJ1-1; TRBD1 is a possible D gene (6 bases). The CDR3 spans 16 residues. Germline CDR1 reads SGHVS; CDR2 reads FQNEAQ. The V and J ends lost 3 bases and 3 bases respectively, with 17 bases between them.

Concerning this clone itself: Different DNA sequences within this sample yield the same CDR3. This sequence joins TRBV7-3 and TRBJ2-2; D is undetermined. Per the germline V gene, CDR1 is SGHTA and CDR2 is FQGTGA. The CDR3 has 14 amino acids. V lost 6 bases and J lost 2, with 10 bases in between. The CDR3 bases are TGTGCCAGCAGTCTTGGGGTAAACACCGGGGAGCTGTTTTTT. This sequence encodes CASSLGVNTGELFF.

The genes are TRBV11-1 and TRBJ2-1, with D maybe TRBD1 (6 bases). Germline assignment: CDR1 SGHAT and CDR2 FQDESV (reference sequence). V dropped 4 bases and J dropped 4 bases, with 17 bases sitting between them. The CDR3 runs to 16 residues. The CDR3: CASSSGYRDPYNEQFF. CDR3 sequence (DNA): TGTGCCAGCAGCTCGGGGTACAGGGACCCTTACAATGAGCAGTTCTTC.

The chain recombines TRBV11-2 with TRBJ1-2; a weak D match, TRBD1 (5 bases). V was clipped by 7 bases and J by 8 bases, with 11 bases between them. This CDR3 contains 11 residues. Looked up from germline, CDR1 is SGHAT and CDR2 is FQNNGV. The CDR3 reads CASTAGMGYTF. The CDR3 coding sequence is TGTGCCAGCACCGCAGGGATGGGCTACACCTTC.

Turning to this clone: The same CDR3 arises from other DNA sequences in this sample as well. The chain carries TRBV19 and TRBJ2-3; D remains ambiguous. The CDR3 sequence is 12 residues long. The germline V gene encodes CDR1 LNHDA and CDR2 SQIVND (reference sequence). V lost 1 base and J 5 bases, leaving 4 bases between the germline ends. The CDR3 coding sequence is TGTGCCAGTAGTATAGTAGGAGATACGCAGTATTTT. Amino acid sequence: CASSIVGDTQYF.

The rearrangement joins TRBV30 to TRBJ1-5; possibly TRBD1 for D (5 bases). The V gene lost 5 bases and the J gene lost 8 bases, with 28 bases spanning the gap. The CDR3 sequence is 17 residues long. Germline CDR1 reads GTSNPN; CDR2 reads SVGIG (reference sequence). The CDR3 sequence is CAWGPPAGRRGREPQHF. CDR3 DNA sequence: TGTGCCTGGGGCCCCCCAGCAGGGCGGAGGGGCCGGGAGCCCCAGCATTTT.

CDR3 protein: CASGGGEGTDTQYF. The CDR3 bases are TGTGCCAGCGGGGGGGGAGAAGGAACAGATACGCAGTATTTT. The rearrangement links TRBV28 to TRBJ2-3, with 7 nucleotides matching TRBD2. V trimming: 8 bases; J trimming: 3 bases; junction bases outside the gene matches: 8. From germline, CDR1 is MDHEN and CDR2 SYDVKM. The CDR3 has 14 residues.

The chain employs TRBV7-9 and TRBJ1-4, with a weak D call TRBD1 (5 bases). The CDR3 is 14 residues long. With 10 bases removed from V and 0 bases from J, the gap between germline ends came to 12 bases. Per the germline V gene, CDR1 is SEHNR and CDR2 is FQNEAQ (reference sequence). The CDR3 reads CATRRGATNEKLFF. The DNA of the CDR3 is TGTGCCACCCGGCGGGGGGCAACTAATGAAAAACTGTTTTTT.

The J gene is TRBJ2-7, the V gene TRBV5-1, with D possibly matching TRBD1 (7 bases). The CDR3 spans 17 residues. CDR1 and CDR2 from the germline V gene are SGHRS and YFSETQ. V was clipped by 0 bases and J by 6 bases, with 22 bases between them. CDR3 DNA sequence: TGCGCCAGCAGCTTGGGGGGCGGGAACAGGGGTCCGGTCGAGCAGTACTTC. This sequence encodes CASSLGGGNRGPVEQYF.

The chain couples TRBV9 to TRBJ2-2; TRBD2 matches 7 bases. Trimming removed 1 base from V and 5 bases from J; junction bases left unmatched: 8. The CDR3 length is 16 residues. The germline V gene encodes CDR1 SGDLS and CDR2 YYNGEE. The CDR3 bases are TGTGCCAGCAGCGTATGGGCGGGAGAGAGGACCGGGGAGCTGTTTTTT. Amino acid sequence: CASSVWAGERTGELFF. The complete variable domain, with remaining parts taken from reference TRBV9 and TRBJ2-2, reads DSGVTQTPKHLITATGQRVTLRCSPRSGDLSVYWYQQSLDQGLQFLIQYYNGEERAKGNILERFSAQQFPDLHSELNLSSLELGDSALYFCASSVWAGERTGELFFGEGSRLTVL.